This TCR beta chain emerged from a study of esophageal squamous cell carcinoma under preoperative chemotherapy. Across the study: TCR repertoires were profiled from both peripheral blood T cells and tumor-infiltrating lymphocytes. Findings and limits, study-wide: Peripheral T cells showed a significant TCR diversity increase after chemotherapy, unlike tumor-infiltrating lymphocytes. Paclitaxel-nedaplatin therapy caused immediate, substantial clonotype frequency changes. Post-treatment tumor-infiltrating lymphocytes appeared partly derived from peripheral T cells migrating into the tumor.

Time point reported: before preoperative PTX-NDP chemotherapy. This clonotype was picked up many times. The antigen is not known. TCRdb analysed the PCR reads with MiXCR anew, one entry per CDR3 protein. The profile shows about 16,000 distinct CDR3 sequences, roughly half of them singletons. Sampling was done from a patient given preoperative chemotherapy. This clonotype was obtained from a human donor with esophageal squamous cell carcinoma. The donor label of this sample is uncertain.

CDR3 coding DNA: TGTGCCAGCAGCATTGACGGGAACTACGAGCAGTTCTTC. This codes for CASSIDGNYEQFF. The chain links TRBV7-2 to TRBJ2-1, with D possibly TRBD2 on 5 matching bases. CDR3 length: 13 amino acids. Trimming shortened V by 5 bases and J by 10 bases, and 15 bases separated the two germline ends. Germline CDR1 and CDR2: SGHTA and FQGNSA. Complete variable domain (other parts from reference TRBV7-2 and TRBJ2-1): GAGVSQSPSNKVTEKGKDVELRCDPISGHTALYWYRQSLGQGLEFLIYFQGNSAPDKSGLPSDRFSAERTGGSVSTLTIQRTQQEDSAVYLCASSIDGNYEQFFGPGTRLTVL.